Listed below are T cell receptor beta chains from one sample, sequenced in a study of metastatic and nonmetastatic thyroid tumors. TCRdb ran MiXCR on the PCR reads. Seen here are about 24,000 clones, around 20% observed once, and the top ten hold around 7.6%. The sequenced sample consisted of blood. The receptors shown here come from a female donor with papillary thyroid cancer or a benign thyroid nodule (not recorded which). Some clones in this sample may be carry-over from other donors' samples. The CDR3 runs from the conserved cysteine through the conserved F or W. The D gene is left open where the match is weak. Clone size appears in some rows only: once, few, many, or a class for an expanded clone.

.	TRBV5-4	TRBJ2-7	many	TGTGCCAGCAGCTTGGTTGGTCGGGGCCTCCCCTACGAGCAGTACTTC	CASSLVGRGLPYEQYF
.	TRBV29-1	TRBJ1-3	many	TGCAGCGTTGGGCAGGATCCTGGAAACACCATATATTTT	CSVGQDPGNTIYF
TRBD1	TRBV6-1	TRBJ1-5	few	TGTGCCATCACTAAAGGACAGGGGGGCAATCAGCCCCAGCATTTT	CAITKGQGGNQPQHF
.	TRBV4-2	TRBJ2-7	.	TGTGCCTGCAGCCAATGCGGACAGTTGTACGAGCAGTACTTC	CACSQCGQLYEQYF
.	TRBV12-3/TRBV12-4	TRBJ1-1	.	TGTGCCACCAAACTGGGTGGAACTGAAGCTTTCTTT	CATKLGGTEAFF
.	TRBV28	TRBJ1-6	medium-sized	TGTGCCAGCAGTCCTACAGGCTGGGCAGGGAATTCACCCCTCCACTTT	CASSPTGWAGNSPLHF
TRBD1	TRBV10-3	TRBJ1-1	many	TGTGCCATCAGCTCGCAGGGGGAGAACACTGAAGCTTTCTTT	CAISSQGENTEAFF
.	TRBV27	TRBJ2-1	many	TGTGCCAGCAAGGGAGCGGCCGGGACCCGTGGTGAGCAGTTCTTC	CASKGAAGTRGEQFF
.	TRBV9	TRBJ2-1	many	TGTGCCAGCAGCGCAGGATCTGCGCTAGTCAATGAGCAGTTCTTC	CASSAGSALVNEQFF
TRBD1	TRBV12-3/TRBV12-4	TRBJ2-2	many	TGTGCCAGCAGTTTAGGAGGACAGGGGGACACCGGGGAGCTGTTTTTT	CASSLGGQGDTGELFF
.	TRBV6-1	TRBJ2-7	medium-sized	TGTGCCAGCAGTGTACAGGTTAGCTCCTACGAGCAGTACTTC	CASSVQVSSYEQYF
TRBD1	TRBV12-3/TRBV12-4	TRBJ2-3	many	TGTGCCAGCAATCCCCCCGGGACAGGGGATACGCAGTATTTT	CASNPPGTGDTQYF
TRBD2	TRBV19	TRBJ2-3	many	TGTGCCAGTAGTCCGGGACTAGCGGGAGGAAGGAACACAGATACGCAGTATTTT	CASSPGLAGGRNTDTQYF
.	TRBV6-4	TRBJ1-2	many	TGTGCCGGCAGCCAAGACGGTGGGGGGGCCGGTGGCTACACCTTC	CAGSQDGGGAGGYTF
.	TRBV12-3/TRBV12-4	TRBJ2-3	.	TGTGCCAGCAGTTATTCCGTGACAGTATACACAGATACGCAGTATTTT	CASSYSVTVYTDTQYF